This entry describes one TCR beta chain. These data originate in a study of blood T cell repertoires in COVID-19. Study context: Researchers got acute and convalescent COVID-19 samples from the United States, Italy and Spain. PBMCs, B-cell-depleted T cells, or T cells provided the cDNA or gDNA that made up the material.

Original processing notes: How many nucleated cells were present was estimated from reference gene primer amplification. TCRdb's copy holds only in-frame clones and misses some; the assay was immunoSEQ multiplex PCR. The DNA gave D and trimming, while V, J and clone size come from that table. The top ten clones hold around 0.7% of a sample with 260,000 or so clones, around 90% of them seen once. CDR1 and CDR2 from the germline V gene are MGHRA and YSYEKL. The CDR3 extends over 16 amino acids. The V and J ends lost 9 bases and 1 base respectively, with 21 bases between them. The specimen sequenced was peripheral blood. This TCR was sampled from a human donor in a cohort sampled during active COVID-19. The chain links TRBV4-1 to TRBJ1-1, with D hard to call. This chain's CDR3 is CASRTQTRVENTEAFF. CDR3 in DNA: TGCGCCAGTCGAACTCAAACGAGGGTGGAGAACACTGAAGCTTTCTTT.